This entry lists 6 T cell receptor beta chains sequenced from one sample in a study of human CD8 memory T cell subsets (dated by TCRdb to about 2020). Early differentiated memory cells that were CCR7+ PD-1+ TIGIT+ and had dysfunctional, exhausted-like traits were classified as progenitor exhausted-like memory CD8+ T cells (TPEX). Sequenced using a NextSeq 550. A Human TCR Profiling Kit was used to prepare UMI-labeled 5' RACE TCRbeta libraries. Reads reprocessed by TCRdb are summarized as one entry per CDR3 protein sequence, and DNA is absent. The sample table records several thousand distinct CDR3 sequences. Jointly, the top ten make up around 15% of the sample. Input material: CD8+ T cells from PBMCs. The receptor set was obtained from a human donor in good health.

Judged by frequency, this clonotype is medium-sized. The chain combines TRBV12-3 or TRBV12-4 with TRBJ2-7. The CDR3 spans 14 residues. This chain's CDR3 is CASNDWPSSYEQYF.

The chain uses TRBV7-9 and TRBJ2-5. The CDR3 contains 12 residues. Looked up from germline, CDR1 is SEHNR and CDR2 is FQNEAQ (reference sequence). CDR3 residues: CASSLGKETQYF.

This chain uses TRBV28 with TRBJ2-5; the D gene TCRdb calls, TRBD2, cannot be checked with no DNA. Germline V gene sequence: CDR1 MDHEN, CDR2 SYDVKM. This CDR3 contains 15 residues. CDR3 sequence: CASSLSTSGLETQYF.

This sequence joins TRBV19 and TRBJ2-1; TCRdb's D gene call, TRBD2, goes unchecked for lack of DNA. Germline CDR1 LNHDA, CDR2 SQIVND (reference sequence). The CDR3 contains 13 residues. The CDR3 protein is CASGGLAGEEQFF. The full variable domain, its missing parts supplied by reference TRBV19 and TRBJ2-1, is DGGITQSPKYLFRKEGQNVTLSCEQNLNHDAMYWYRQDPGQGLRLIYYSQIVNDFQKGDIAEGYSVSREKKESFPLTVTSAQKNPTAFYLCASGGLAGEEQFFGPGTRLTVL.

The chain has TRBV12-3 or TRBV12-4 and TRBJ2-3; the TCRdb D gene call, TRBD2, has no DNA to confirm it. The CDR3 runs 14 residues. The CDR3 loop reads CASGHGGALDTQYF.

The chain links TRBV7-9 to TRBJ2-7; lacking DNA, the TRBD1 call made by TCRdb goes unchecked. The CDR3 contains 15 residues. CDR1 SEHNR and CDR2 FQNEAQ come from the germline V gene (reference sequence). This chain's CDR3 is CASSPRGSGGYEQYF.